This T cell receptor (beta chain) comes out of a study of T cell responses to AZD1222 COVID-19 vaccine. Of note for this clone: Its target is not known.

General study results and limits: No repertoire was sampled before or during the peak T cell response, only after it.

The data were produced by immunoSEQ multiplex PCR, yet TCRdb's version contains in-frame clones alone and is incomplete. This repertoire shows some 180,000 clones, roughly nine tenths found once; its top ten account for 1.5% to 2%. The trim removed 2 bases at V and 7 bases at J, leaving 13 bases unmatched. Germline assignment: CDR1 ENHRY and CDR2 SYGVKD. The CDR3 spans 17 residues. The sample consisted of peripheral blood, taken 28 days after the second AZD1222 dose. This receptor was obtained from an adult who received the AZD1222 COVID-19 vaccine. The chain is built from TRBV10-3 and TRBJ2-7; 11 nucleotides line up with TRBD1. The CDR3: CAISEGTGGTGSQEQYF. CDR3 nucleotides: TGTGCCATCAGTGAGGGGACAGGGGGGACAGGGAGTCAGGAGCAGTACTTC.